This T cell receptor (beta chain) originates from a study of shared clonotypes between healthy human individuals. Broader study findings: Genetic and exposure-history diversity was limited by the small donor number.

With regard to this clone: What it recognizes is unknown.

Measured with immunoSEQ multiplex PCR; TCRdb has only the in-frame clones, and not every one. Of millions of clones listed, roughly nine tenths were seen once; the top ten hold about 0.13%. Germline CDR1 MNHEY, CDR2 SMNVEV (reference sequence). The CDR3 length is 15 residues. Losses at the gene ends were 7 bases for V and 2 bases for J; bases not matched to a gene: 9. The investigators split CD4+ cells into a CD45RA+ naive subset and a CD45RA-negative memory subset. Sequencing was done on a sample of naive CD4+ T cells sorted from blood. Subset denoted: CD45RA+ positively selected. The sequence was collected from a man in his late teens or twenties in good health. The chain is built from TRBV27 and TRBJ2-3, with 7 bases identical to TRBD1. CDR3 residues: CASKLTGAYTDTQYF. The CDR3 bases are TGTGCCAGCAAACTAACAGGGGCCTACACAGATACGCAGTATTTT.